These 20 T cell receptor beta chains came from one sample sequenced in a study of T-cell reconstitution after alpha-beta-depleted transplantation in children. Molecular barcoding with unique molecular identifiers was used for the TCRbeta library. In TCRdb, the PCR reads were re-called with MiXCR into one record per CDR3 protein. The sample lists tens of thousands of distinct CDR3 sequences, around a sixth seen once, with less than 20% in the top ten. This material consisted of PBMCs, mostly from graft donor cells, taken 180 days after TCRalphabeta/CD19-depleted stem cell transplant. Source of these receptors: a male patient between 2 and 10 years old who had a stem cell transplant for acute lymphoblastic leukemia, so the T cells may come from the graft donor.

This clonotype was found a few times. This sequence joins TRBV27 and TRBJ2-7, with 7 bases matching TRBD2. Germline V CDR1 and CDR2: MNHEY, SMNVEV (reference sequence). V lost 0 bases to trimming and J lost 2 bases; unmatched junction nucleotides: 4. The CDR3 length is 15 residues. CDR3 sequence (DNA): TGTGCCAGCAGTTTATCCTCGGCGGGGGCCTACGAGCAGTACTTC. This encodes CASSLSSAGAYEQYF.

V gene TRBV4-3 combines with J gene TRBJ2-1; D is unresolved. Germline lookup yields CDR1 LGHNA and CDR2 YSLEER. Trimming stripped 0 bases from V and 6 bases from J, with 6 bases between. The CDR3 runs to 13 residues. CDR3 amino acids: CASSQDGSNEQFF. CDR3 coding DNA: TGCGCCAGCAGCCAAGACGGATCCAATGAGCAGTTCTTC.

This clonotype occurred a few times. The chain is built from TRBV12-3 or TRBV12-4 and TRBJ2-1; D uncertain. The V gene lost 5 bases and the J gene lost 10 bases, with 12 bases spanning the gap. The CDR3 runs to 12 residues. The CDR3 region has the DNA TGTGCCAGCAGTCCTATAGTTTGGGAGCAGTTCTTC. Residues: CASSPIVWEQFF.

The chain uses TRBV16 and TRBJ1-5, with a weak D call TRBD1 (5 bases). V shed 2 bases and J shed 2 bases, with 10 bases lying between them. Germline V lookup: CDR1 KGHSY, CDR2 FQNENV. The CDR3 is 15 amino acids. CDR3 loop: CASSQHDSRNQPQHF. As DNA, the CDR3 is TGTGCCAGCAGCCAACATGACAGTCGCAATCAGCCCCAGCATTTT.

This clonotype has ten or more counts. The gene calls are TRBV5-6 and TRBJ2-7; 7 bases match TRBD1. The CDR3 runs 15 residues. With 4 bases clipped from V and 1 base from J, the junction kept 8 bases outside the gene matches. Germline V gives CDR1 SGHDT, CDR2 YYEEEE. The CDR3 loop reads CASSLSGTASYEQYF. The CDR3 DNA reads TGTGCCAGCAGCCTTTCCGGGACAGCATCCTACGAGCAGTACTTC. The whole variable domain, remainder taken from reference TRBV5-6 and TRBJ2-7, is DAGVTQSPTHLIKTRGQQVTLRCSPKSGHDTVSWYQQALGQGPQFIFQYYEEEERQRGNFPDRFSGHQFPNYSSELNVNALLLGDSALYLCASSLSGTASYEQYFGPGTRLTVT.

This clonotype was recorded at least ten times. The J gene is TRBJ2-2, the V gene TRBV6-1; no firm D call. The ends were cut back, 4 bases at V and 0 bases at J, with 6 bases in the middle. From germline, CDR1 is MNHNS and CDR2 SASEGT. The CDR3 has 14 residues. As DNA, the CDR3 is TGTGCCAGCAGTGCTTTAGCGAACACCGGGGAGCTGTTTTTT. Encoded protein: CASSALANTGELFF.

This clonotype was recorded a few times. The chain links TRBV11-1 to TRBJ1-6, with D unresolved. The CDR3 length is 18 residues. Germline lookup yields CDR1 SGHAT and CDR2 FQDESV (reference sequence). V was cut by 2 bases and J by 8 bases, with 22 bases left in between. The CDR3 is CASSLPKRPINRDSPLHF. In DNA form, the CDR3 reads TGTGCCAGCAGCTTACCTAAGCGACCGATCAACCGGGATTCACCCCTCCACTTT. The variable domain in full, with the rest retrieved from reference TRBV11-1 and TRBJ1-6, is EAEVAQSPRYKITEKSQAVAFWCDPISGHATLYWYRQILGQGPELLVQFQDESVVDDSQLPKDRFSAERLKGVDSTLKIQPAELGDSAMYLCASSLPKRPINRDSPLHFGNGTRLTVT.

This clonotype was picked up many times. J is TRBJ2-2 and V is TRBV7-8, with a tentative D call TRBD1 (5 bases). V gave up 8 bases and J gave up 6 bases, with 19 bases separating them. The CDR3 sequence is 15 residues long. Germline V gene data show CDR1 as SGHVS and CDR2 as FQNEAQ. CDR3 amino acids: CASRTGPEGAGELFF. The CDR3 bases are TGTGCCAGCCGAACAGGTCCCGAAGGTGCCGGGGAGCTGTTTTTT.

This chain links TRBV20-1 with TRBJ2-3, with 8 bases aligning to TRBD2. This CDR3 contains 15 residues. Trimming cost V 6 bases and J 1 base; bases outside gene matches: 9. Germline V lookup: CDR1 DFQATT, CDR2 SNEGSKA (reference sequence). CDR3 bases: TGCAGTGCCGGAGAGCGGGAGTTTGGCACAGATACGCAGTATTTT. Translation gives CSAGEREFGTDTQYF.

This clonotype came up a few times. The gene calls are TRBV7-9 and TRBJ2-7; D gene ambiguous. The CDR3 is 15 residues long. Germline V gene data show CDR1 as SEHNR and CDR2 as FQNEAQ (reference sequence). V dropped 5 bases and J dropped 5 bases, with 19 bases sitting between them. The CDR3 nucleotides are TGTGCCAGCAGCCACCCAATGGCTTCAGCGAACGAGCAGTACTTC. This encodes CASSHPMASANEQYF.

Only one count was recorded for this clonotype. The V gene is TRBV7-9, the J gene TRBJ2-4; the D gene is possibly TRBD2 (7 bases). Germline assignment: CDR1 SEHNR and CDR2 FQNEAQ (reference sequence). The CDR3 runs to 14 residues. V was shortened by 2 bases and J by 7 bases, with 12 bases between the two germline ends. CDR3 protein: CASSLRGAGNIQYF. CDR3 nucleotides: TGTGCCAGCAGCTTACGGGGGGCAGGGAACATTCAGTACTTC.

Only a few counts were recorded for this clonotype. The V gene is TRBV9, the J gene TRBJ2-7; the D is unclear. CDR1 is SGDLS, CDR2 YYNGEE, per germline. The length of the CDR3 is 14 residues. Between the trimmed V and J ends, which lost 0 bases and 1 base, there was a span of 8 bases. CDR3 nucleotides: TGTGCCAGCAGCGTAGCGAGCCCGTCCTACGAGCAGTACTTC. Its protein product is CASSVASPSYEQYF.

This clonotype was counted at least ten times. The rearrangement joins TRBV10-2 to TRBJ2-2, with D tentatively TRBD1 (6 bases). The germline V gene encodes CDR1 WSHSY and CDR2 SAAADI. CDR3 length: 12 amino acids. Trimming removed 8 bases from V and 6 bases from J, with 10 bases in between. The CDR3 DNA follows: TGCGCCAGCCAACAGGGTTCCGGGGAGCTGTTTTTT. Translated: CASQQGSGELFF.

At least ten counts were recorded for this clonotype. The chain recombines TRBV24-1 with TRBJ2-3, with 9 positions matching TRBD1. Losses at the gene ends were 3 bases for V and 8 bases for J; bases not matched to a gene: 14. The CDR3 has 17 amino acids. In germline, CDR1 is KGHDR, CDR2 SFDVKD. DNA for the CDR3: TGTGCCACCAGTGATCGCGCCCCGGGACAGGGAGACGGTACGCAGTATTTT. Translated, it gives CATSDRAPGQGDGTQYF.

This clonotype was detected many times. CDR3 coding DNA: TGTGCCAGCAGTGACTCCACTCGGACAGGACACTATGGCTACACCTTC. This sequence encodes CASSDSTRTGHYGYTF. The chain carries TRBV6-4 and TRBJ1-2; 7 positions agree with TRBD1. From germline, CDR1 is MRHNA and CDR2 SNTAGT. The CDR3 extends over 16 amino acids. V lost 0 bases and J lost 3; bases outside the gene matches: 7.

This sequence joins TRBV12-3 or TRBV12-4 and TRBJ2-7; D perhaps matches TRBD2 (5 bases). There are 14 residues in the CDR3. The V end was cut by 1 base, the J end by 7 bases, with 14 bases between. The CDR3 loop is CASSLGLGGWEQYF. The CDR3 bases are TGTGCCAGCAGTTTAGGGCTCGGAGGTTGGGAGCAGTACTTC.

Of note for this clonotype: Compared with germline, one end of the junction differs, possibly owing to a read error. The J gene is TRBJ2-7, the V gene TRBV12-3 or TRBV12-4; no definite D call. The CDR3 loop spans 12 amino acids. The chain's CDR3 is CASSLGGRAVHF. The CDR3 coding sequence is TGTGCCAGCAGTTTAGGAGGCAGAGCAGTGCACTTC.

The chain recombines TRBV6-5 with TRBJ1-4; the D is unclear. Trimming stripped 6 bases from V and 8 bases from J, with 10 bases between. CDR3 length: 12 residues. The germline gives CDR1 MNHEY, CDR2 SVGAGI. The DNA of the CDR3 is TGTGCCAGCAGCCTAGCAGGAGAAAAACTGTTTTTT. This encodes CASSLAGEKLFF.

The CDR3 nucleotides are TGTGCCATTAGAGCGGGGGGGGTCTCCTACGAGCAGTACTTC. As protein: CAIRAGGVSYEQYF. The genes are TRBV10-3 and TRBJ2-7; TRBD2 aligns across 10 bases. Germline loops: CDR1 ENHRY, CDR2 SYGVKD. The junction had 5 bases not matched to a gene; V was cut back by 9 bases and J by 0 bases. The CDR3 runs 14 residues.

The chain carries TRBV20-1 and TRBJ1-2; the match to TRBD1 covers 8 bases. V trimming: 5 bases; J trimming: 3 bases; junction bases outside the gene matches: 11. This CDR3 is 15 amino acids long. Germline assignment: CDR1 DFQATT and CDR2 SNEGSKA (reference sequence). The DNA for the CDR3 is TGCAGTGCTTGGGGACTCCAGACAGGGGACTATGGCTACACCTTC. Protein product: CSAWGLQTGDYGYTF.